This record looks at one TCR beta chain sequence and its context. Its antigen remains unknown. This record comes from a study of CD8 T cells in Susac syndrome. This CDR3 is built from 13 residues. With 3 bases clipped from V and 4 bases from J, the junction kept 2 bases outside the gene matches. RNA in amounts of about 0.5 to 1 ug was reverse transcribed with random hexamers. The CDR3 of TCR beta was amplified by immunoSEQ multiplex PCR across 54 Vbeta and 13 Jbeta. Each CDR3 protein gets one entry after TCRdb re-called the immunoSEQ multiplex PCR reads with MiXCR. Among 95,000 to 150,000 distinct CDR3 sequences listed, over 95% were seen once. Study-level findings and limits: Individuals included in the TCR sequencing and HLA analysis were acknowledged by the study to be relatively few in number.

TEMRA cells were enriched by FACS, and CD4+ and CD8+ T cells were negatively isolated. The chain recombines TRBV12-3 or TRBV12-4 with TRBJ2-5; TRBD2 matches 7 bases. The sequencing sample was made of CD4+ T cells from PBMCs. The source is a human donor with Susac syndrome. Here the CDR3 DNA reads TGTGCCAGCAGTTTGTCGGGAGGAGAGACCCAGTACTTC. This translates into CASSLSGGETQYF.